These T cell receptor beta chains were read from a single sample in a study of response to subunit inactivated influenza vaccine. TCRdb reanalysed the RT-PCR reads using MiXCR and keeps one entry per CDR3 protein. The sample carries about 650,000 distinct CDR3 sequences, around 14% recorded once. The sequenced sample was PBMCs from blood, obtained approximately 12 days after vaccination. The receptors shown here come from a man aged 50-60 years who received an inactivated influenza vaccine. The CDR3 runs from the conserved cysteine through the conserved F or W. D genes are given only for firm matches. Only some rows state a clone size, as once, few, many or a class for expanded clones.

v_gene,d_gene,j_gene,abundance,CDR3aa,CDR3nt
TRBV7-9,-,TRBJ1-1,-,CASSPATGMNTEAFF,TGTGCCAGCAGCCCAGCGACAGGAATGAACACTGAAGCTTTCTTT
TRBV14,TRBD2,TRBJ2-7,-,CASSHGTSGTTYEQYF,TGTGCCAGCAGCCACGGGACTAGCGGGACCACCTACGAGCAGTACTTC
TRBV2,TRBD1,TRBJ2-5,-,CASSPQTGGGETQYF,TGTGCCAGCAGTCCACAGACAGGGGGCGGGGAGACCCAGTACTTC
TRBV6-2/TRBV6-3,TRBD2,TRBJ2-5,-,CASSYSIAGGTTF,TGTGCCAGCAGTTACTCGATAGCGGGAGGGACCACCTTC
TRBV5-1,TRBD2,TRBJ2-5,many,CASSLDGSGRYQYF,TGCGCCAGCAGCTTGGATGGTAGCGGGAGATACCAGTACTTC
TRBV19,TRBD1,TRBJ1-2,few,CASRIGQDRSYGYTF,TGTGCCAGTAGGATCGGACAGGATAGGAGCTATGGCTACACCTTC
TRBV14,-,TRBJ2-5,-,CASSQDTFLETQYF,TGTGCCAGCAGCCAAGATACCTTTCTGGAGACCCAGTACTTC
TRBV5-1,-,TRBJ2-5,few,CASSLVSGEETQYF,TGCGCCAGCAGCTTGGTTTCGGGAGAAGAGACCCAGTACTTC
TRBV7-2,-,TRBJ2-2,many,CASSLVRKGGELFF,TGTGCCAGCAGCTTAGTTCGAAAGGGCGGGGAGCTGTTTTTT
TRBV29-1,-,TRBJ1-4,-,CSVADGVGTNEKLFF,TGCAGCGTTGCGGACGGTGTGGGGACTAATGAAAAACTGTTTTTT
TRBV6-2/TRBV6-3,TRBD2,TRBJ2-1,few,CASSYSRTSGGFLISYNEQFF,TGTGCCAGCAGTTACTCGAGGACTAGCGGGGGGTTTTTAATCTCCTACAATGAGCAGTTCTTC
TRBV12-3/TRBV12-4,-,TRBJ1-2,many,CASRTPGSNYGYTF,TGTGCCAGCAGGACCCCGGGGAGTAACTATGGCTACACCTTC
TRBV4-2,TRBD2,TRBJ2-5,few,CASSQDWTRAETQYF,TGTGCCAGCAGCCAAGATTGGACTAGGGCGGAGACCCAGTACTTC
TRBV6-5,TRBD2,TRBJ2-7,few,CASTSGFSEQYF,TGTGCCAGCACTAGCGGTTTTTCCGAGCAGTACTTC
TRBV12-3/TRBV12-4,TRBD2,TRBJ2-3,few,CASSYRRIPKTSGNTDTQYF,TGTGCCAGCAGTTACCGCAGGATCCCAAAGACTAGCGGAAACACAGATACGCAGTATTTT
TRBV5-1,-,TRBJ1-4,-,CASSFTGRWDEKLFF,TGCGCCAGCAGCTTCACAGGGAGGTGGGATGAAAAACTGTTTTTT
TRBV7-9,-,TRBJ2-7,-,CASSLALGESEQYF,TGTGCCAGCAGCTTAGCGCTCGGGGAGTCCGAGCAGTACTTC
TRBV6-2/TRBV6-3,-,TRBJ2-7,few,CASRFRGGIEQYF,TGTGCCAGCAGATTCCGAGGGGGAATCGAGCAGTACTTC
TRBV7-8,TRBD2,TRBJ2-7,few,CASSLVAGGTYEQYF,TGTGCCAGCAGCTTAGTAGCGGGTGGGACCTACGAGCAGTACTTC
TRBV14,-,TRBJ1-2,few,CASSQGRGYGYTF,TGTGCCAGCAGCCAAGGACGGGGCTATGGCTACACCTTC
TRBV4-1,-,TRBJ1-5,-,CASAKIPAGNQPQHF,TGCGCCAGCGCCAAGATACCGGCGGGCAATCAGCCCCAGCATTTT
TRBV9,TRBD2,TRBJ2-1,-,CASSVSSGHSYNEQFF,TGTGCCAGCAGCGTATCTAGCGGCCACTCCTACAATGAGCAGTTCTTC
TRBV2,-,TRBJ2-1,-,CASSDGPASSYNEQFF,TGTGCCAGCAGTGACGGGCCGGCGAGCTCCTACAATGAGCAGTTCTTC
TRBV4-1,-,TRBJ2-1,few,CASRRFPESYNEQFF,TGCGCCAGCAGGAGGTTCCCAGAGTCCTACAATGAGCAGTTCTTC
TRBV12-3/TRBV12-4,-,TRBJ2-1,-,CASSASVHEQFF,TGTGCCAGCAGCGCTAGCGTCCATGAGCAGTTCTTC